These T cell receptor beta chains were read from a single sample in a study of preoperative IRX-2 immunotherapy in early breast cancer. Measured with immunoSEQ multiplex PCR; TCRdb has only the in-frame clones, and not every one. The repertoire has over 35,000 clones, around 96% of them found once; the top ten carry over 1.5%. The specimen was tumor tissue, collected after IRX-2 immunotherapy. The receptors originated from a human donor with breast cancer. CDR3s include the opening cysteine and the closing phenylalanine or tryptophan. Fields, in order: V gene, clone size, J gene, D gene, CDR3 protein, CDR3 DNA. The D gene is left open where the match is weak. Some rows mark clone size as missing; the rest say once, few, many or name a class of expanded clone.

>TRBV6-5|.|TRBJ2-7|.
CASSSRWGEAYEQYF
TGTGCCAGCAGTTCCCGGTGGGGGGAGGCTTACGAGCAGTACTTC
>TRBV19|.|TRBJ2-7|.
CASQSGDEQYF
TGTGCCAGCCAGTCGGGGGACGAGCAGTACTTC
>TRBV6-5|.|TRBJ1-1|TRBD1
CASSYSQTGAKAFF
TGTGCCAGCAGTTACTCCCAGACAGGGGCAAAAGCTTTCTTT
>TRBV9|.|TRBJ2-3|TRBD1
CASSARQGGTDTQYF
TGTGCCAGCAGCGCAAGACAGGGCGGCACAGATACGCAGTATTTT
>TRBV4-3|.|TRBJ1-6|TRBD1
CASSVQGQGSPLHF
TGCGCCAGCAGCGTCCAGGGACAGGGTTCACCCCTCCACTTT
>TRBV4-1|.|TRBJ2-7|.
CASSQGTGPYEQYF
TGCGCCAGCAGCCAGGGCACAGGACCCTACGAGCAGTACTTC
>TRBV5-4|.|TRBJ2-3|TRBD1
CASSTDRGNTDTQYF
TGTGCCAGCAGCACCGACAGGGGGAACACAGATACGCAGTATTTT
>TRBV5-1|.|TRBJ2-1|.
CASSGQGSYNEQFF
TGCGCCAGCAGCGGGCAGGGCTCCTACAATGAGCAGTTCTTC
>TRBV18|.|TRBJ1-1|TRBD1
CASSRQGNTEAFF
TGTGCCAGCTCACGACAGGGGAACACTGAAGCTTTCTTT
>TRBV9|.|TRBJ2-3|TRBD2
CASSGLAGWDTQYF
TGTGCCAGCAGCGGATTAGCGGGATGGGATACGCAGTATTTT
>TRBV29-1|.|TRBJ2-2|.
CSVGYTGELFF
TGCAGCGTTGGCTACACCGGGGAGCTGTTTTTT
>TRBV5-5|.|TRBJ2-2|.
CASSLGPGLTHTGELFF
TGTGCCAGCAGCTTGGGACCGGGACTGACTCACACCGGGGAGCTGTTTTTT
>TRBV4-3|.|TRBJ2-6|.
CASSQDRINVLTF
TGCGCCAGCAGCCAAGACCGTATCAACGTCCTGACTTTC
>TRBV13|.|TRBJ2-7|.
CASGEGTLYEQYF
TGTGCCAGCGGCGAGGGAACTCTCTACGAGCAGTACTTC
>TRBV7-9|once|TRBJ1-5|.
CASSFQGGSNQPQHF
TGTGCCAGCAGCTTCCAGGGAGGCAGCAATCAGCCCCAGCATTTT
>TRBV6-5|.|TRBJ2-1|TRBD2
CASSPSGAWNNEQFF
TGTGCCAGCAGTCCCAGCGGGGCGTGGAACAATGAGCAGTTCTTC
>TRBV7-9|.|TRBJ2-6|.
CASSIILAWRSGANVLTF
TGTGCCAGCAGCATCATTTTGGCGTGGCGCTCTGGGGCCAACGTCCTGACTTTC
>TRBV4-3|.|TRBJ2-1|.
CASSQDGQAYNEQFF
TGCGCCAGCAGCCAAGATGGGCAGGCCTACAATGAGCAGTTCTTC
>TRBV7-2|.|TRBJ1-1|.
CASSLERNTEAFF
TGTGCCAGCAGCTTAGAGAGGAACACTGAAGCTTTCTTT
>TRBV5-8|once|TRBJ1-2|.
CASSVSQIIYGYTF
TGTGCCAGCAGCGTATCTCAGATAATCTATGGCTACACCTTC
>TRBV7-6|.|TRBJ2-1|TRBD2
CASSRLAGGYNEQFF
TGTGCCAGCAGCCGACTAGCGGGGGGGTACAATGAGCAGTTCTTC
>TRBV27|.|TRBJ2-7|.
CASSFSGPEITYEQYF
TGTGCCAGCAGTTTTAGCGGCCCCGAGATCACCTACGAGCAGTACTTC
>TRBV7-2|.|TRBJ2-7|.
CASSPGPRYEQYF
TGTGCCAGCAGCCCCGGTCCGAGGTACGAGCAGTACTTC
>TRBV27|.|TRBJ1-5|TRBD1
CASSPRQGLGQPQHF
TGTGCCAGCAGTCCACGACAGGGTCTAGGTCAGCCCCAGCATTTT
>TRBV30|.|TRBJ1-4|.
CAWAGVGEKLFF
TGTGCCTGGGCAGGGGTTGGAGAAAAACTGTTTTTT
>TRBV28|.|TRBJ2-6|.
CASMAGANVLTF
TGTGCCAGCATGGCTGGGGCCAACGTCCTGACTTTC
>TRBV18|.|TRBJ1-5|.
CASSFQGGNQPQHF
TGTGCCAGCTCATTTCAGGGCGGCAATCAGCCCCAGCATTTT
>TRBV19|.|TRBJ2-3|.
CASSISKLQVSSTDTQYF
TGTGCCAGTAGTATAAGTAAATTGCAGGTATCTAGCACAGATACGCAGTATTTT
>TRBV7-2|.|TRBJ2-1|.
CASSPLGSVEQFF
TGTGCCAGCAGCCCCCTCGGGAGCGTTGAGCAGTTCTTC
>TRBV18|.|TRBJ1-5|TRBD1
CASSPDRDQPQHF
TGTGCCAGCTCACCGGACAGGGATCAGCCCCAGCATTTT
>TRBV28|.|TRBJ2-7|.
CASLGGGAGKQYF
TGTGCCAGCTTAGGGGGCGGGGCGGGAAAGCAGTACTTC
>TRBV7-8|.|TRBJ2-1|TRBD2
CASSISGASYNEQFF
TGTGCCAGCAGCATCAGCGGGGCATCCTACAATGAGCAGTTCTTC
>TRBV9|.|TRBJ2-1|.
CASSVKDEQFF
TGTGCCAGCAGCGTAAAAGATGAGCAGTTCTTC
>TRBV27|.|TRBJ2-3|.
CASRRGLSTDTQYF
TGTGCCAGCAGAAGGGGTTTAAGCACAGATACGCAGTATTTT
>TRBV5-1|.|TRBJ1-1|.
CASSFFQGTEAFF
TGCGCCAGCAGCTTTTTCCAAGGCACTGAAGCTTTCTTT
>TRBV9|.|TRBJ1-4|.
CASSPTARPELFF
TGTGCCAGCAGCCCCACGGCCCGACCGGAACTGTTTTTT
>TRBV28|once|TRBJ1-1|.
CASSEYRALGTEAFF
TGTGCCAGCAGTGAATACAGGGCGTTGGGCACTGAAGCTTTCTTT
>TRBV29-1|.|TRBJ2-7|TRBD2
CSVGTRASGTYEQYF
TGCAGCGTCGGGACCAGGGCTAGCGGGACCTACGAGCAGTACTTC
>TRBV15|.|TRBJ1-5|.
CATSRDVMYSNQPQHF
TGTGCCACCAGCAGAGATGTGATGTATAGCAATCAGCCCCAGCATTTT
>TRBV29-1|.|TRBJ2-1|TRBD2
CSAQLAGGREQFF
TGCAGCGCTCAACTAGCGGGGGGGCGGGAGCAGTTCTTC
>TRBV19|.|TRBJ1-1|TRBD1
CASSIPGTGMRNRANTEAFF
TGTGCCAGTAGTATCCCCGGGACAGGGATGAGGAATAGGGCCAACACTGAAGCTTTCTTT
>TRBV23-1|.|TRBJ1-1|.
CASSQFHDRDTETNTEAFF
TGCGCCAGCAGTCAATTTCATGACCGGGACACTGAGACGAACACTGAAGCTTTCTTT
>TRBV7-9|.|TRBJ2-1|.
CASSDPSGLDYNEQFF
TGTGCCAGCAGCGACCCCTCGGGACTTGACTACAATGAGCAGTTCTTC
>TRBV27|.|TRBJ1-1|TRBD1
CASSRQGQNTEAFF
TGTGCCAGCAGTCGACAGGGGCAGAACACTGAAGCTTTCTTT
>TRBV28|.|TRBJ2-2|.
CASGPPGELFF
TGTGCCAGCGGACCACCCGGGGAGCTGTTTTTT
>TRBV20-1|.|TRBJ2-7|.
CSASDSYEQYF
TGCAGTGCTTCAGATTCCTACGAGCAGTACTTC
>TRBV7-2|.|TRBJ2-5|.
CASSLVRGAQTQYF
TGTGCCAGCAGCTTAGTTCGGGGCGCACAGACCCAGTACTTC
>TRBV11-1|.|TRBJ1-2|.
CASSPDGRKNYGYTF
TGTGCCAGCAGCCCAGATGGACGGAAGAACTATGGCTACACCTTC
>TRBV5-8|.|TRBJ1-6|.
CASSLGMTENSPLHF
TGTGCCAGCAGCCTCGGGATGACGGAAAATTCACCCCTCCACTTT
>TRBV2|once|TRBJ2-3|.
CASYGWLRTDTQYF
TGTGCCAGCTATGGGTGGCTTCGCACAGATACGCAGTATTTT
>TRBV28|.|TRBJ2-1|TRBD2
CASSLLAGGPYNEQFF
TGTGCCAGCAGTTTACTAGCGGGGGGCCCTTACAATGAGCAGTTCTTC
>TRBV11-3|.|TRBJ2-1|.
CASSLFYNEQFF
TGTGCCAGCAGCTTATTCTACAATGAGCAGTTCTTC
>TRBV4-3|.|TRBJ2-1|.
CASTRDSSSYNEQFF
TGCGCCAGCACAAGAGACAGCAGCTCCTACAATGAGCAGTTCTTC
>TRBV6-6|.|TRBJ1-5|.
CASSYSKFGLQPQHF
TGTGCCAGCAGTTACTCGAAATTCGGACTTCAGCCCCAGCATTTT